This T cell receptor (beta chain) was sequenced during a study of Ad26.COV2.S vaccination and SARS-CoV-2 variants. Overall study findings and caveats: From the TCR breadth and depth analyses, total T cell responses may have been underestimated.

Regarding this clone: The target antigen is unknown.

Noted treatment: some 19 received Ad26.COV2.S at low or high dose, single or two shots; 5 received placebo; per-sample allocation not given. Repertoires come from day 63 after the first vaccine or placebo injection. The data were produced by immunoSEQ multiplex PCR, yet TCRdb's version contains in-frame clones alone and is incomplete. Of 350,000 to 400,000 clones in the sample, 80% to 90% were seen once. CDR3 length: 12 residues. CDR1 LGHDT and CDR2 YNNKEL come from the germline V gene (reference sequence). V was clipped by 3 bases and J by 7 bases, with 7 bases between them. The specimen was peripheral blood, collected in a trial of Ad26.COV2.S vaccine versus placebo. The V and J genes are TRBV3-1 (or the pseudogene TRBV3-2) and TRBJ1-5; a weak D match, TRBD1 (5 bases). The TCR sequence derives from a person between 18 and 65 years old who received the Ad26.COV2.S COVID-19 vaccine or a placebo. The CDR3 reads CASSQGEQPQHF. The CDR3 DNA reads as TGTGCCAGCAGCCAGGGGGAACAGCCCCAGCATTTT.